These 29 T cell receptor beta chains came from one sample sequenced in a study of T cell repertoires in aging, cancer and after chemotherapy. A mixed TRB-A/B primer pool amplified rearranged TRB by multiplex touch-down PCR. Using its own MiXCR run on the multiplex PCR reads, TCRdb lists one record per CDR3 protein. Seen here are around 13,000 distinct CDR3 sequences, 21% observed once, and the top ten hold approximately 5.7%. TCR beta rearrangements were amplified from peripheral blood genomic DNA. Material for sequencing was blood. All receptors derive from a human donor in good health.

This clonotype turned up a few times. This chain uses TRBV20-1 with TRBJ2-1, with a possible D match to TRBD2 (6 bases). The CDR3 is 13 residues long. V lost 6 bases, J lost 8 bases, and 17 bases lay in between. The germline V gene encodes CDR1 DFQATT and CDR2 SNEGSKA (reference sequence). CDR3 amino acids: CSALARVADEQFF. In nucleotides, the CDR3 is TGCAGTGCGCTGGCTAGGGTAGCGGATGAGCAGTTCTTC.

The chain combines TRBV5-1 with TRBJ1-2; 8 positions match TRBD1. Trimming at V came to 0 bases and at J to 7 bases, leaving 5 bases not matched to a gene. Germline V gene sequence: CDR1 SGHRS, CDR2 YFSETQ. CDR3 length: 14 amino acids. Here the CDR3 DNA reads TGCGCCAGCAGCTTGGCGGACAGGGCATTTGGCTACACCTTC. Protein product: CASSLADRAFGYTF.

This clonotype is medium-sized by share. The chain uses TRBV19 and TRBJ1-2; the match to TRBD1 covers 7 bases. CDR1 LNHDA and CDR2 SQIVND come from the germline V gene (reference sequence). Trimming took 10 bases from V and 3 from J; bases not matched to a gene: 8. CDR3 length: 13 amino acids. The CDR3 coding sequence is TGTGCCACCTTGGACAGGCAAGACTATGGCTACACCTTC. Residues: CATLDRQDYGYTF.

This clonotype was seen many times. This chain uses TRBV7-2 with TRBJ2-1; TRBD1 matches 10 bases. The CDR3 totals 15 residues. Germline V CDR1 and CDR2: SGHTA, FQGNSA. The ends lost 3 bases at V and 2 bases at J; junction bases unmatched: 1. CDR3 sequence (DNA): TGTGCCAGCAGCTTGGGACAGGGGACCTACAATGAGCAGTTCTTC. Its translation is CASSLGQGTYNEQFF.

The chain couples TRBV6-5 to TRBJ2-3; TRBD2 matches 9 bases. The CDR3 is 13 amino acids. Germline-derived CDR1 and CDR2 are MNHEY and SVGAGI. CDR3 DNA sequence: TGTGTGAGCGGCGGGGGGGCCACAGATACGCAGTATTTT. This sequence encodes CVSGGGATDTQYF.

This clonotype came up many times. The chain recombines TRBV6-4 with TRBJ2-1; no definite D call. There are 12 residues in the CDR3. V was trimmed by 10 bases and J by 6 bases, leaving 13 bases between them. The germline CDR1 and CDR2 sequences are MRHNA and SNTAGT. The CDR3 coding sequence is TGTGCCATCCCCCACGCACCCAATGAGCAGTTCTTC. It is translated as CAIPHAPNEQFF.

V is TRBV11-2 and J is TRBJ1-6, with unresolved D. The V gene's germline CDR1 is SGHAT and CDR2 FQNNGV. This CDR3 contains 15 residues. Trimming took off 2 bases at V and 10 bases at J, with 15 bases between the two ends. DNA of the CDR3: TGTGCCAGCAGCTTATTGGGCGGCTGGGAATCACCCCTCCACTTT. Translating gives CASSLLGGWESPLHF.

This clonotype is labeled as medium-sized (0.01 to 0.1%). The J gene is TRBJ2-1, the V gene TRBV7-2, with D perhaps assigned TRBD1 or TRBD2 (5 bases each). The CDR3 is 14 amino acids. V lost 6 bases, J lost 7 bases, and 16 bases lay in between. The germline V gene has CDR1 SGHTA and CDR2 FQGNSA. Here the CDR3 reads CASRGRGQGNEQFF. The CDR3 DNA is TGTGCCAGCAGAGGCCGGGGCCAAGGGAATGAGCAGTTCTTC.

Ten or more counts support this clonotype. CDR3 in amino acids: CASRETVNYGYTF. Written as DNA, the CDR3 is TGTGCCAGCAGGGAGACAGTTAACTATGGCTACACCTTC. The chain joins TRBV6-5 to TRBJ1-2; D possibly corresponds to TRBD1 (5 bases). The germline V gene encodes CDR1 MNHEY and CDR2 SVGAGI. V was clipped by 6 bases and J by 1 base, with 9 bases between them. The CDR3 extends over 13 amino acids.

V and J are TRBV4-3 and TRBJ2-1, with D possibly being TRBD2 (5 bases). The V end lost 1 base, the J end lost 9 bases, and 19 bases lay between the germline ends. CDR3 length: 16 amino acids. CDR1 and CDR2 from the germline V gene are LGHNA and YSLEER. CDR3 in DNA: TGCGCCAGCAGCCAAGCCACACCGGGGAACCCCAGTGAGCAGTTCTTC. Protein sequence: CASSQATPGNPSEQFF.

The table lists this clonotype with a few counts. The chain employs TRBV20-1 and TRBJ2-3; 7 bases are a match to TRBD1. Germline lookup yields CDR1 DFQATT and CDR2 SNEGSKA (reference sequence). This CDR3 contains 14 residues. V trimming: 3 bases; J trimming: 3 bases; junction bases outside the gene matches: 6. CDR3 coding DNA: TGCAGTGCTAGTCGACAGGGCCGAACAGATACGCAGTATTTT. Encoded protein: CSASRQGRTDTQYF.

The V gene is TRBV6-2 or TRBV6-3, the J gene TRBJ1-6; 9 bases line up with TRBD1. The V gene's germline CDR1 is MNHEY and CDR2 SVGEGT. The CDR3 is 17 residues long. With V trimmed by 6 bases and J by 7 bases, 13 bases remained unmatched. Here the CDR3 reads CASSASSDRGENSPLHF. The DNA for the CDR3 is TGTGCCAGCAGCGCCTCCTCCGACAGGGGGGAAAATTCACCCCTCCACTTT.

The CDR3 region is CATSRLTAGVTQYF. The CDR3 nucleotides are TGTGCCACCAGCAGATTAACAGCCGGAGTTACGCAGTATTTT. This sequence joins TRBV15 and TRBJ2-3; D is unresolved. This CDR3 is 14 amino acids long. Germline V CDR1 and CDR2: LNHNV, YYDKDF (reference sequence). Trimming cost V 2 bases and J 8 bases, with 14 bases left between them.

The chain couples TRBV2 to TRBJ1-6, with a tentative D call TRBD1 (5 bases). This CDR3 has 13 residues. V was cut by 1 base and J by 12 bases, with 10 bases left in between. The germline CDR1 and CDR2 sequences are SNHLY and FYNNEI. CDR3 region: CASSEGGYLPLHF. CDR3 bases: TGTGCCAGCAGTGAAGGGGGGTATTTACCCCTCCACTTT.

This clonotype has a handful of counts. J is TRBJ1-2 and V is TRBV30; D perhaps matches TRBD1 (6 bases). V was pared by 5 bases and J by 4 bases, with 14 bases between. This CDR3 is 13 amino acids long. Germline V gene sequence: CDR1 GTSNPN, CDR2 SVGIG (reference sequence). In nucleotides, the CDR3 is TGTGCCTGGTCCCTACAGGGAGCCTATGGCTACACCTTC. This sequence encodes CAWSLQGAYGYTF.

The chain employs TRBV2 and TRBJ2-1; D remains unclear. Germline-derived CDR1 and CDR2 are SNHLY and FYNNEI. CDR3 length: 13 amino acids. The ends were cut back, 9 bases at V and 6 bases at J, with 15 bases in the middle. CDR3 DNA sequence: TGTGCCAGTGCTGCACTCCTGGGCAATGAGCAGTTCTTC. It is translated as CASAALLGNEQFF.

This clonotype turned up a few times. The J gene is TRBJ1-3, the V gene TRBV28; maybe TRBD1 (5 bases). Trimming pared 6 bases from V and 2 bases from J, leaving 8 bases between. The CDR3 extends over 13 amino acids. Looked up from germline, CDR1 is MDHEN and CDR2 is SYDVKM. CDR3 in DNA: TGTGCCAGCAGGTTGACAGCTGGAAACACCATATATTTT. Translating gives CASRLTAGNTIYF. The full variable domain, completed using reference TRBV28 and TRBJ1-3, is DVKVTQSSRYLVKRTGEKVFLECVQDMDHENMFWYRQDPGLGLRLIYFSYDVKMKEKGDIPEGYSVSREKKERFSLILESASTNQTSMYLCASRLTAGNTIYFGEGSWLTVV.

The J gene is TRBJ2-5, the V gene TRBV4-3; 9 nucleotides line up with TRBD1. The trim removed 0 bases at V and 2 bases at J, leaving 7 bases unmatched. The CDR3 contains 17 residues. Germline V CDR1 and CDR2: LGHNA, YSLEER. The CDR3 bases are TGCGCCAGCAGCCAAGAACAGGGGGCGCGGGAACAAGAGACCCAGTACTTC. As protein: CASSQEQGAREQETQYF.

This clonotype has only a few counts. Written as DNA, the CDR3 is TGTGCCAGCAGTTACTCATCGGAGAACACCGGGGAGCTGTTTTTT. Its protein product is CASSYSSENTGELFF. This sequence joins TRBV6-2 or TRBV6-3 and TRBJ2-2; D uncertain. CDR1 and CDR2 (germline): MNHEY, SVGEGT. Trimming took 0 bases from V and 1 from J, leaving 6 bases between them. This CDR3 spans 15 amino acids.

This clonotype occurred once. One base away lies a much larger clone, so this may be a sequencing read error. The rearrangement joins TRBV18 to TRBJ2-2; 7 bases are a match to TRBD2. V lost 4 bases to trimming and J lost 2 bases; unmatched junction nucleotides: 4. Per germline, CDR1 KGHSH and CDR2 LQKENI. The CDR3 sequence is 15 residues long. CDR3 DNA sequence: TGTGCCAGCTCACAAGCGGGGCTAAACACCGGGGAGCTGTTTTTT. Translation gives CASSQAGLNTGELFF. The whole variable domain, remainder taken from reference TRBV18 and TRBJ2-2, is NAGVMQNPRHLVRRRGQEARLRCSPMKGHSHVYWYRQLPEEGLKFMVYLQKENIIDESGMPKERFSAEFPKEGPSILRIQQVVRGDSAAYFCASSQAGLNTGELFFGEGSRLTVL.

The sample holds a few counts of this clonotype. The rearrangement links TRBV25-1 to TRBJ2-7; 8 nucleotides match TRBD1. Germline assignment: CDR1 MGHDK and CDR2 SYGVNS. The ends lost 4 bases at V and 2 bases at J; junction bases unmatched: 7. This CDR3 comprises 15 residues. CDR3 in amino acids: CASSGQGQVPYEQYF. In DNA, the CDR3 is TGTGCCAGCAGTGGACAGGGACAGGTTCCCTACGAGCAGTACTTC.

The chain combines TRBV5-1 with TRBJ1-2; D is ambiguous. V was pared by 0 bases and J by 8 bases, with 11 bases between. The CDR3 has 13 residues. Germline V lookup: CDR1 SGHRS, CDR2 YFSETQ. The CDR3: CASSLVRSYGYTF. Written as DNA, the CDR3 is TGCGCCAGCAGCTTGGTCAGGAGCTACGGCTACACCTTC.

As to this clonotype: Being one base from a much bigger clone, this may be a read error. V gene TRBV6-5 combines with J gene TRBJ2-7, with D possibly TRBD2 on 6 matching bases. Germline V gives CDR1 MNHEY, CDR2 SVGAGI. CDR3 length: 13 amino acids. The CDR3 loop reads CASRVTSFYELYF. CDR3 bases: TGTGCCAGCAGAGTGACTAGTTTCTACGAGCTGTACTTC.

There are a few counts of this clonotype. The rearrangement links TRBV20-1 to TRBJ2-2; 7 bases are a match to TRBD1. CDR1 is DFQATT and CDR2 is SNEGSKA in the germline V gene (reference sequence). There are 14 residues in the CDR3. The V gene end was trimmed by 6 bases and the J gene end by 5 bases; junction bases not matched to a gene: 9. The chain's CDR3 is CSAYDREGTGELFF. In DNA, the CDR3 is TGCAGTGCATACGACAGGGAAGGAACCGGGGAGCTGTTTTTT.

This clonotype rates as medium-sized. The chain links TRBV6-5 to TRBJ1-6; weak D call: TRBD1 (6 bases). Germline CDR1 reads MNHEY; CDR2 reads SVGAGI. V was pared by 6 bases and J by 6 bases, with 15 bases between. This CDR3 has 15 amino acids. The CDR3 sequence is CASSRIRGANSPLHF. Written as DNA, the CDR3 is TGTGCCAGCAGCCGAATCCGGGGGGCTAATTCACCCCTCCACTTT.

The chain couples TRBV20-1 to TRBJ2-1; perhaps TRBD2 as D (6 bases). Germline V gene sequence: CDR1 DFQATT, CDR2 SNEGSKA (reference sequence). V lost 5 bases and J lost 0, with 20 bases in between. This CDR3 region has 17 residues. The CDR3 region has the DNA TGCAGTGCTCAGGGACTCCAGTTAAAAGGCTCCTACAATGAGCAGTTCTTC. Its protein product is CSAQGLQLKGSYNEQFF.

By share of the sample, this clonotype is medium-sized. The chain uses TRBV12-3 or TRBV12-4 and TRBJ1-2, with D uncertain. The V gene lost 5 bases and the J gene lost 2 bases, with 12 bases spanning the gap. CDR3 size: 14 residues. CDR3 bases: TGTGCCAGCAGTCCCTCGACCAGGAACTATGGCTACACCTTC. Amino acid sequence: CASSPSTRNYGYTF.

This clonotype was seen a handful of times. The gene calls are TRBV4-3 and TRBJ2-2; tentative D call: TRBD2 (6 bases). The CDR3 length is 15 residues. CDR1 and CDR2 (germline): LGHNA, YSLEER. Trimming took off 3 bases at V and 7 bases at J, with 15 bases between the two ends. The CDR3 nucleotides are TGCGCCAGCAGCCACGGGAGACAGCCTGTCGGGGAGCTGTTTTTT. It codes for CASSHGRQPVGELFF.

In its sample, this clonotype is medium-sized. CDR3: CASSPLSRNYGYTF. The DNA for the CDR3 is TGTGCCAGTAGTCCTTTATCAAGAAACTATGGCTACACCTTC. The chain is built from TRBV19 and TRBJ1-2; D is uncertain. The germline V gene encodes CDR1 LNHDA and CDR2 SQIVND (reference sequence). Trimming shortened V by 5 bases and J by 2 bases, and 12 bases separated the two germline ends. The CDR3 has 14 residues.